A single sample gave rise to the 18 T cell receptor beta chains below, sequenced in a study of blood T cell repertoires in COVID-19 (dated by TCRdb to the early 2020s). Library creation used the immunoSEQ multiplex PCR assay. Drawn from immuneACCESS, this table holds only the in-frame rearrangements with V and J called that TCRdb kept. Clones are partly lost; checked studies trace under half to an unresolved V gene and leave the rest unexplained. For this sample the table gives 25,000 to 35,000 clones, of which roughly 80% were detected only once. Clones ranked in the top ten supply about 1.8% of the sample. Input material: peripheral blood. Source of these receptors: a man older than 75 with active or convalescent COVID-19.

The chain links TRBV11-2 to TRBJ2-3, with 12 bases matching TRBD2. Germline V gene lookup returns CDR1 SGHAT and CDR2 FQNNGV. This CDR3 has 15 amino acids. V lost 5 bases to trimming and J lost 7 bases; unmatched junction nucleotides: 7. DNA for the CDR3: TGTGCCAGCAGCGTACTAGCGGGGGGAACGAATACGCAGTATTTT. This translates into CASSVLAGGTNTQYF.

DNA for the CDR3: TGTGCCAGCAGTTCCTCAGGGGGCGGGGAGCTGTTTTTT. Encoded protein: CASSSSGGGELFF. The gene calls are TRBV12-3 or TRBV12-4 and TRBJ2-2, with 7 nucleotides matching TRBD1. CDR3 size: 13 residues. After removal of 4 bases from V and 7 bases from J, the junction contained 3 bases not matched to a gene.

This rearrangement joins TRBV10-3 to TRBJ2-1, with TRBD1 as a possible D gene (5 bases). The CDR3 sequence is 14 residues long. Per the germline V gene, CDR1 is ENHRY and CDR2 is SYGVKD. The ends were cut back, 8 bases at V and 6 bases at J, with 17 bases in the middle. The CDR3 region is CAIWGGRPRNEQFF. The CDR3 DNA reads TGTGCCATCTGGGGCGGTCGGCCTCGCAATGAGCAGTTCTTC.

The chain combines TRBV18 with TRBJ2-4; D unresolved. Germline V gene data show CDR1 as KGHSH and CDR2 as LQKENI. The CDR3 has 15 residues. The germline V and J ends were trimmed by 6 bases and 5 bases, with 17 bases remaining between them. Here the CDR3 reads CASSQRSHNENIQYF. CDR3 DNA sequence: TGTGCCAGCTCTCAACGAAGTCACAATGAAAACATTCAGTACTTC.

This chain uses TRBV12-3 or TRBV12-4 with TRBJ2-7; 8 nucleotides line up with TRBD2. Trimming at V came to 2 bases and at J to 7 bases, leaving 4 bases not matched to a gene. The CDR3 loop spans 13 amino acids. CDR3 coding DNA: TGTGCCAGCAGTTTAATAGCGGGGTATGAGCAGTACTTC. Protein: CASSLIAGYEQYF.

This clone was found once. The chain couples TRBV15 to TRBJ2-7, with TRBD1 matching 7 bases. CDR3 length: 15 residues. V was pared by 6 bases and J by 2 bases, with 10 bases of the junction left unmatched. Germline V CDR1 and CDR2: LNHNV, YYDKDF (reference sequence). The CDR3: CATRENRDSAYEQYF. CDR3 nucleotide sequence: TGTGCCACCAGGGAGAACCGGGACAGCGCCTACGAGCAGTACTTC.

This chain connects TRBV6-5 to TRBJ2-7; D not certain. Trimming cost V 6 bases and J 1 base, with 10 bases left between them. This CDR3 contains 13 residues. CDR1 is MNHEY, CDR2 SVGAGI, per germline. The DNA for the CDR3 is TGTGCCAGCAGCCGGGTGGGTTCCTACGAGCAGTACTTC. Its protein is CASSRVGSYEQYF.

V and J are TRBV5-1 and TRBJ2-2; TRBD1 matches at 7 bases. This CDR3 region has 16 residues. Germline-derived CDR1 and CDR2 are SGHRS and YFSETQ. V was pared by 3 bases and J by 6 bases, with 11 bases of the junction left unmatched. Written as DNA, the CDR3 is TGCGCCAGCAGCTCTATTGAAACAGGGGTGGCCGGGGAGCTGTTTTTT. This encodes CASSSIETGVAGELFF.

The CDR3: CASSYSYRGTDTQYF. CDR3 DNA sequence: TGTGCCAGCAGTTACTCGTACAGAGGCACAGATACGCAGTATTTT. V is TRBV6-5 and J is TRBJ2-3; no clear D gene. This CDR3 is 15 amino acids long. Trimming took off 0 bases at V and 1 base at J, with 8 bases between the two ends. Germline CDR1 is MNHEY and CDR2 is SVGAGI.

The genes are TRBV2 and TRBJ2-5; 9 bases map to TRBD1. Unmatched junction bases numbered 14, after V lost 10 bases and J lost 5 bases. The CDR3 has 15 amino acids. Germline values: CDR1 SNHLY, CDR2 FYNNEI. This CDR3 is CATGQGNDDSETQYF. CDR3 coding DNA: TGTGCCACCGGACAGGGGAACGACGATTCGGAGACCCAGTACTTC.

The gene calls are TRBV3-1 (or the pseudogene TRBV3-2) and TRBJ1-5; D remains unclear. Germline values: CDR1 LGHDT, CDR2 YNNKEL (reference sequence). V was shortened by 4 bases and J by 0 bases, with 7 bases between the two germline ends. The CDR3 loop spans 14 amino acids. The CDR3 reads CASSRGYSNQPQHF. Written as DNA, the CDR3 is TGTGCCAGCAGCCGCGGTTATAGCAATCAGCCCCAGCATTTT.

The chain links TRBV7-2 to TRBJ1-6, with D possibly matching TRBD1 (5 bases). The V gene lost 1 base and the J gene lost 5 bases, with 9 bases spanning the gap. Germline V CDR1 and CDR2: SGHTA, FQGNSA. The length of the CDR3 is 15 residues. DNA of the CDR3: TGTGCCAGCAGCTTAGGTTCAGGGAATAATTCACCCCTCCACTTT. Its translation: CASSLGSGNNSPLHF.

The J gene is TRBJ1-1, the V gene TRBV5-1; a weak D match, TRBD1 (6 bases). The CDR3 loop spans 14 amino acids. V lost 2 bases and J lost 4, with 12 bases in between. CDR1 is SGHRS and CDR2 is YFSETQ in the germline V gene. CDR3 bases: TGCGCCAGCAGCTTCGAGCTCAGGGGCACTGAAGCTTTCTTT. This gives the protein CASSFELRGTEAFF.

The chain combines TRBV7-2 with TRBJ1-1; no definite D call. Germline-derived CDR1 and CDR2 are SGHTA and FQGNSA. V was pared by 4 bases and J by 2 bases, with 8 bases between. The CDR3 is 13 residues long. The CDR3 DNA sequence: TGTGCCAGCAGCTCCCACTATAACACTGAAGCTTTCTTT. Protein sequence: CASSSHYNTEAFF.

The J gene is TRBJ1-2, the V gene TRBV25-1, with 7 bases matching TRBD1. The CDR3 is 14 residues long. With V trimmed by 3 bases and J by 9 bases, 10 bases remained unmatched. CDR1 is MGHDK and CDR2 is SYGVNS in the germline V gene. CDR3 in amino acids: CASSENLQGLRYTF. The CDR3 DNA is TGTGCCAGCAGTGAGAACCTACAGGGGTTACGCTACACCTTC.

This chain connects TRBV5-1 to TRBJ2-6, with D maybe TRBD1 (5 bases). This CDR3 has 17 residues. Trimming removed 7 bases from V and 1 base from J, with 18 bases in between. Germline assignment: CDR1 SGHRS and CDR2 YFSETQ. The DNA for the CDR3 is TGCGCCAGCCAACCCTTAGGGGATGAATCTGGGGCCAACGTCCTGACTTTC. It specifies CASQPLGDESGANVLTF. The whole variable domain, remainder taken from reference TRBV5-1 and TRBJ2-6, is KAGVTQTPRYLIKTRGQQVTLSCSPISGHRSVSWYQQTPGQGLQFLFEYFSETQRNKGNFPGRFSGRQFSNSRSEMNVSTLELGDSALYLCASQPLGDESGANVLTFGAGSRLTVL.

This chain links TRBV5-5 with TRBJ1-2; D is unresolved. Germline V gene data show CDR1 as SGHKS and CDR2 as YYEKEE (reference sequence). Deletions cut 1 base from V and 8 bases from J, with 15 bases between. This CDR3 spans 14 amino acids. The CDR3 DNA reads TGTGCCAGCAGCTTGTCGAGGGTGGGGTACGGCTACACCTTC. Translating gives CASSLSRVGYGYTF.

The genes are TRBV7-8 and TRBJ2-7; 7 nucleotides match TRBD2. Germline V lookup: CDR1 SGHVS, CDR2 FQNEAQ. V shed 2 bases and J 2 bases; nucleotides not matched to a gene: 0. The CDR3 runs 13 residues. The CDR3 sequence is CASSLRGAYEQYF. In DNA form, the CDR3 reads TGTGCCAGCAGCTTACGGGGGGCCTACGAGCAGTACTTC.